This section outlines one T cell receptor beta chain sequence together with its context. Each donor's status was that of a healthy bone marrow donor. Donors sampled were nominally healthy, though unrecorded immune exposures were likely. The ends were cut back, 0 bases at V and 5 bases at J, with 14 bases in the middle. The CDR3 loop spans 16 amino acids. Germline V gene sequence: CDR1 SGHRS, CDR2 YFSETQ. Use of 60 Vbeta and 13 Jbeta primers characterized the PCR. Here immunoSEQ multiplex PCR was the method, and the copy in TCRdb shows in-frame clones only, minus some. Altogether some 150,000 clones are present, roughly 63% being singletons, with the ten largest covering roughly 7%. The sample originates from a study of cytomegalovirus exposure and HLA in healthy donors.

This chain links TRBV5-1 with TRBJ2-2, with D possibly being TRBD2 (6 bases). Sequences were obtained from PBMCs. The receptor was derived from an older woman in good health and CMV-seropositive. In DNA, the CDR3 is TGCGCCAGCAGCTTGGCCGGGGGAGAAGGGACCGGGGAGCTGTTTTTT. Translation gives CASSLAGGEGTGELFF. Supplemented by reference TRBV5-1 and TRBJ2-2, the full variable domain reads KAGVTQTPRYLIKTRGQQVTLSCSPISGHRSVSWYQQTPGQGLQFLFEYFSETQRNKGNFPGRFSGRQFSNSRSEMNVSTLELGDSALYLCASSLAGGEGTGELFFGEGSRLTVL.